The source of this T cell receptor beta chain is a study of blood T cells in healthy people across ages. Looked up from germline, CDR1 is ENHRY and CDR2 is SYGVKD. V lost 6 bases, J lost 11 bases, and 22 bases lay in between. This CDR3 contains 14 residues. Through a sample-barcoded 5' primer and a J-beta primer mix, a second PCR was run for 7 to 11 cycles. Each CDR3 protein gets one entry after TCRdb re-called the 5' RACE reads with MiXCR. The table records fewer than 950,000 distinct CDR3 sequences, roughly 34% of them present only once. Study-level points and caveats: Estimated diversity that came from one million T cells was considered an underestimate.

With respect to this clonotype: Its target is not known.

The sample, about 9.2 milliliters of peripheral blood, was drawn from each donor. Per-sample PBMC isolation yielded at least 6.5 million cells. Source material: blood. This receptor was identified in a man aged 18-30 years in good health. The chain links TRBV10-3 to TRBJ2-5; maybe TRBD2 (5 bases). The CDR3 sequence: CAIRGSGYDNEQYF. The CDR3 DNA reads as TGTGCCATCAGGGGGAGCGGCTACGACAATGAGCAGTACTTC.